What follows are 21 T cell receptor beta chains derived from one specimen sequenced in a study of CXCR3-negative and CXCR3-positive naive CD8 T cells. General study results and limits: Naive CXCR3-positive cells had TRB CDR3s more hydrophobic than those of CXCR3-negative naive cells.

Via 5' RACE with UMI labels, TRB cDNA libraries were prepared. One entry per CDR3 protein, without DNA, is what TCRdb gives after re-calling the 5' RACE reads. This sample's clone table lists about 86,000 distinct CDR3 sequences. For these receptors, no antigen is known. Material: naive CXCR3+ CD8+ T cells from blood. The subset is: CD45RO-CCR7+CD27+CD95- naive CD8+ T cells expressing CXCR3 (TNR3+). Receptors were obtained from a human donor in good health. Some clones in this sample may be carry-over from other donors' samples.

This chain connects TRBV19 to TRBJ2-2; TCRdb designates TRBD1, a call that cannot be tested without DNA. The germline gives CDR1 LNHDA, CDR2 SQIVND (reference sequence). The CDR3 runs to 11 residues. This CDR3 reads CASTPGAELFF.

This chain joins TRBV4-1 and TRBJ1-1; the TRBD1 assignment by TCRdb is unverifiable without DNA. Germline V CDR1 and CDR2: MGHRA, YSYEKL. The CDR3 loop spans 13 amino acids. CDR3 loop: CASSPGQDTEAFF.

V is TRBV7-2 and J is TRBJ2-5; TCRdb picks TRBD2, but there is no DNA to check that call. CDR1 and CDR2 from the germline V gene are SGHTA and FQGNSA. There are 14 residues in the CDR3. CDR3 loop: CASSFRTSRETQYF. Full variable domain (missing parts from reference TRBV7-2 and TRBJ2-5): GAGVSQSPSNKVTEKGKDVELRCDPISGHTALYWYRQSLGQGLEFLIYFQGNSAPDKSGLPSDRFSAERTGGSVSTLTIQRTQQEDSAVYLCASSFRTSRETQYFGPGTRLLVL.

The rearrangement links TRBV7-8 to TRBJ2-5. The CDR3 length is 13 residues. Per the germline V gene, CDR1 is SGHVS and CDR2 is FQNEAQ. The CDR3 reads CASSKPERETQYF.

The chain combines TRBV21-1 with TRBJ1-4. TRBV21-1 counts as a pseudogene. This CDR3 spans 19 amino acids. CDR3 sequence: CARGSRRAQGQDLNEKLFF.

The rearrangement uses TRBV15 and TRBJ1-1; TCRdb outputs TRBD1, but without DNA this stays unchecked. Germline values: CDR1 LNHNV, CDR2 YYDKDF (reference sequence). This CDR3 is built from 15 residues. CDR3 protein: CATSRGETGATEAFF.

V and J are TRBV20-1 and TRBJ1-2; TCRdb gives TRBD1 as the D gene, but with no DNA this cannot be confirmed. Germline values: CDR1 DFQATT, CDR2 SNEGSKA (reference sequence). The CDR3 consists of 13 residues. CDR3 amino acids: CSASLPVVGGYTF.

The CDR3 reads CASSYSQETQYF. The chain has TRBV6-2 or TRBV6-3 and TRBJ2-5. CDR3 length equals 12 residues. The germline V gene encodes CDR1 MNHEY and CDR2 SVGEGT.

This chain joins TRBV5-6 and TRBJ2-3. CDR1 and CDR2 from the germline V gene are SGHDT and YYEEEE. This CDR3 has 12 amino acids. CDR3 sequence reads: CASKGSQDTQYF.

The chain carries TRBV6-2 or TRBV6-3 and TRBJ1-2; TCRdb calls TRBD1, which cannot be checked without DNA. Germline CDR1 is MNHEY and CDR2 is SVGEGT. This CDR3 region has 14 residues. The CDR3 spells CASSYLGADYGYTF.

CDR3 protein: CASSLELAGSTEAFF. The chain has TRBV7-8 and TRBJ1-1; there is no DNA to check the TCRdb D call of TRBD1. This CDR3 has 15 amino acids. CDR1 SGHVS and CDR2 FQNEAQ come from the germline V gene. Variable domain in full (rest from reference TRBV7-8 and TRBJ1-1): GAGVSQSPRYKVAKRGQDVALRCDPISGHVSLFWYQQALGQGPEFLTYFQNEAQLDKSGLPSDRFFAERPEGSVSTLKIQRTQQEDSAVYLCASSLELAGSTEAFFGQGTRLTVV.

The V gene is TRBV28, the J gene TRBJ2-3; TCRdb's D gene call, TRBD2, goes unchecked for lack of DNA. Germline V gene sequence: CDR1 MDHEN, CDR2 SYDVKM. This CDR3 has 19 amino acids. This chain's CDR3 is CASSHGLAGGRVGTDTQYF.

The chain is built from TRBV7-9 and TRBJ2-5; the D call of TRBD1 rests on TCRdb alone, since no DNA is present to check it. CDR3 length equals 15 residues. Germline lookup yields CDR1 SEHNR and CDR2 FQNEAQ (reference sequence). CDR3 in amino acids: CASSPTQGALETQYF. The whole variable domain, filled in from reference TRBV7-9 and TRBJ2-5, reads DTGVSQNPRHKITKRGQNVTFRCDPISEHNRLYWYRQTLGQGPEFLTYFQNEAQLEKSRLLSDRFSAERPKGSFSTLEIQRTEQGDSAMYLCASSPTQGALETQYFGPGTRLLVL.

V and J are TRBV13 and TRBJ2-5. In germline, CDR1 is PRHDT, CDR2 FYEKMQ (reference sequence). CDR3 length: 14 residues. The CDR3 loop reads CASSLRVSEETQYF.

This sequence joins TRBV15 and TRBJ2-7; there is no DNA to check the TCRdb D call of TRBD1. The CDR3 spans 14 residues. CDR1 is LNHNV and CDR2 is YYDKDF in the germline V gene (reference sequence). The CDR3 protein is CATSRPDRGYEQYF. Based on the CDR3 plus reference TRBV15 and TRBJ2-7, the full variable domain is DAMVIQNPRYQVTQFGKPVTLSCSQTLNHNVMYWYQQKSSQAPKLLFHYYDKDFNNEADTPDNFQSRRPNTSFCFLDIRSPGLGDTAMYLCATSRPDRGYEQYFGPGTRLTVT.

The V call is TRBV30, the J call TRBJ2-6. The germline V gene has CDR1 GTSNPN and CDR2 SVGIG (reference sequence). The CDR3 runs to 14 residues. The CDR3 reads CAWSFGSGANVLTF.

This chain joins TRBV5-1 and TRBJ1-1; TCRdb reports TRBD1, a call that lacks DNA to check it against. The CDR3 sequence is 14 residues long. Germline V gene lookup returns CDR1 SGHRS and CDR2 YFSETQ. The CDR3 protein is CASSLGTGSAEAFF.

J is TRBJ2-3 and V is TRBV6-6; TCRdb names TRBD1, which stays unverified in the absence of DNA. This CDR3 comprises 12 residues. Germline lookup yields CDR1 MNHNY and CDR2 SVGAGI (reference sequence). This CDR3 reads CASSLARDTQYF.

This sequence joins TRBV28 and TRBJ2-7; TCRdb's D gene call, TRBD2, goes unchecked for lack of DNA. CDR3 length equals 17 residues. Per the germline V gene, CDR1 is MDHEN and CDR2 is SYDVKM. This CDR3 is CASSSPRAGGYAYEQYF.

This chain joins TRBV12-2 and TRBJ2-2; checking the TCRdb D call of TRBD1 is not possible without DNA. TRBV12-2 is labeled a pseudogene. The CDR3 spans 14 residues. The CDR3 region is CAVQAGQPSGELFF.

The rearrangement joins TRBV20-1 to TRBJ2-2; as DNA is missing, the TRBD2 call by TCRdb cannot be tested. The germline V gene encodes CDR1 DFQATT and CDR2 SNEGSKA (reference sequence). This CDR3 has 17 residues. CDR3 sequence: CSARDITGIANTGELFF.